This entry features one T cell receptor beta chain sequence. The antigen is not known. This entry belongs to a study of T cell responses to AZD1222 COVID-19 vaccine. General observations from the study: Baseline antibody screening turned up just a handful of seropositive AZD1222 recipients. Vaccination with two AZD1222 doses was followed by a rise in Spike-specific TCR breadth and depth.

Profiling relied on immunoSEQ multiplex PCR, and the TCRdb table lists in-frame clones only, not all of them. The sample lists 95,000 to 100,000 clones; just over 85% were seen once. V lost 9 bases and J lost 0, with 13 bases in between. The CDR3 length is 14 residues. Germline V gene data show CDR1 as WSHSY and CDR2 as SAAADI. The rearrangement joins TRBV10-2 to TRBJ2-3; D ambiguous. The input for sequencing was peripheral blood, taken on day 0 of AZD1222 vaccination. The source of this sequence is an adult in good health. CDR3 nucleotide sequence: TGCGCCAGTCGTTTGGGCAGCAGCACAGATACGCAGTATTTT. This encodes CASRLGSSTDTQYF.